A single sample gave rise to the 24 T cell receptor beta chains below, sequenced in a study of T cell changes during pregnancy in multiple sclerosis. Repertoires were generated with immunoSEQ multiplex PCR, while TCRdb's copy carries only in-frame clones and drops some. The sample yields about 59,000 clones, 92% seen once. The material was peripheral blood, obtained in the second trimester of pregnancy. These receptor sequences come from a female donor in good health, enrolled as a control in a pregnancy study.

This rearrangement joins TRBV19 to TRBJ2-7; 9 bases are a match to TRBD1. Germline V CDR1 and CDR2: LNHDA, SQIVND (reference sequence). Trimming cost V 5 bases and J 5 bases; bases outside gene matches: 10. The CDR3 is 15 amino acids. The CDR3 DNA sequence: TGTGCCAGTAGTGGGGACAGGGCCCGTCTGAACGAGCAGTACTTC. Its protein product is CASSGDRARLNEQYF.

The chain is built from TRBV27 and TRBJ2-5; D perhaps matches TRBD2 (5 bases). The germline gives CDR1 MNHEY, CDR2 SMNVEV (reference sequence). The CDR3 covers 15 residues. V was pared by 2 bases and J by 5 bases, with 15 bases between. CDR3 in amino acids: CASSLGPTSYETQYF. The CDR3 nucleotides are TGTGCCAGCAGTTTAGGACCTACTAGTTACGAGACCCAGTACTTC.

This rearrangement joins TRBV18 to TRBJ2-5; TRBD2 matches at 12 bases. The trim removed 2 bases at V and 3 bases at J, leaving 1 base unmatched. The CDR3 contains 15 residues. The germline gives CDR1 KGHSH, CDR2 LQKENI. The CDR3 DNA reads TGTGCCAGCTCACCATCTAGCGGGGGGGAAGAGACCCAGTACTTC. It is translated as CASSPSSGGEETQYF. The entire variable domain, with the rest obtained from reference TRBV18 and TRBJ2-5, is as follows: NAGVMQNPRHLVRRRGQEARLRCSPMKGHSHVYWYRQLPEEGLKFMVYLQKENIIDESGMPKERFSAEFPKEGPSILRIQQVVRGDSAAYFCASSPSSGGEETQYFGPGTRLLVL.

The V call is TRBV19, the J call TRBJ2-2, with TRBD2 as a possible D gene (7 bases). From germline, CDR1 is LNHDA and CDR2 SQIVND (reference sequence). The CDR3 loop spans 17 amino acids. V was cut by 3 bases and J by 3 bases, with 17 bases left in between. The CDR3 spells CASSILSLGGDTGELFF. In nucleotides, the CDR3 is TGTGCCAGTAGTATTCTTTCGCTAGGGGGGGACACCGGGGAGCTGTTTTTT.

A word on this clone: One junction end does not reproduce the germline sequence, and a read error may be involved. The chain links TRBV28 to TRBJ2-5; 8 bases line up with TRBD2. Germline CDR1 reads MDHEN; CDR2 reads SYDVKM. The CDR3 runs to 12 residues. The CDR3 is CASSFVAGREHF. CDR3 nucleotide sequence: TGTGCCAGCAGTTTCGTAGCGGGAAGGGAACACTTC.

The chain is built from TRBV7-2 and TRBJ2-7; 11 bases are a match to TRBD2. From germline, CDR1 is SGHTA and CDR2 FQGNSA. Unmatched junction bases numbered 8, after V lost 1 base and J lost 6 bases. The CDR3 is 16 amino acids. The CDR3 protein is CASSLDSLAGGREQYF. The CDR3 DNA follows: TGTGCCAGCAGCTTAGACTCGCTAGCGGGGGGTCGCGAGCAGTACTTC.

The rearrangement links TRBV6-1 to TRBJ2-3; tentative D call: TRBD2 (6 bases). The CDR3 has 15 residues. Germline V gene lookup returns CDR1 MNHNS and CDR2 SASEGT. V lost 7 bases and J lost 3, with 17 bases in between. Written as DNA, the CDR3 is TGTGCCAGCACTACCCGGGACTCAAGGACAGATACGCAGTATTTT. Translation: CASTTRDSRTDTQYF.

V usage is TRBV7-2 and J usage is TRBJ2-5; TRBD2 agrees at 10 bases. V shed 0 bases and J 5 bases; nucleotides not matched to a gene: 12. The CDR3 spans 18 residues. Per the germline V gene, CDR1 is SGHTA and CDR2 is FQGNSA. For the CDR3, the DNA is TGTGCCAGCAGCTTAGCGCGCAGCGGGAGGGCCCGGGAGGAGACCCAGTACTTC. It is translated as CASSLARSGRAREETQYF.

CDR3 in amino acids: CASSLGGTGTYEQYF. CDR3 nucleotide sequence: TGTGCCAGCAGCTTAGGCGGGACAGGGACCTACGAGCAGTACTTC. This chain links TRBV11-2 with TRBJ2-7; 9 nucleotides line up with TRBD1. The germline CDR1 and CDR2 sequences are SGHAT and FQNNGV. V shed 1 base, J shed 2 bases, and the junction held 3 bases outside the gene matches. This CDR3 contains 15 residues.

CDR3 nucleotides: TGTGCCAGCAGCAACGTGGCGGGAGGGCCACTCGAGCAGTACTTC. The encoded protein is CASSNVAGGPLEQYF. V is TRBV6-5 and J is TRBJ2-7; 9 positions match TRBD2. V gave up 6 bases and J gave up 6 bases; unmatched junction bases: 12. The V gene's germline CDR1 is MNHEY and CDR2 SVGAGI. The CDR3 is 15 residues long.

This rearrangement joins TRBV5-1 to TRBJ2-7; 10 nucleotides match TRBD1. The CDR3 runs to 14 residues. Germline-derived CDR1 and CDR2 are SGHRS and YFSETQ. Unmatched junction bases numbered 6, after V lost 3 bases and J lost 6 bases. The CDR3 DNA reads TGCGCCAGCAGCTACGGGACAGGGGTTCGCGAGCAGTACTTC. Amino acid sequence: CASSYGTGVREQYF.

This clone was picked up one time. V and J are TRBV7-9 and TRBJ2-3; 8 nucleotides align to TRBD2. V dropped 5 bases and J dropped 3; count of bases not matched to a gene: 10. This CDR3 comprises 16 residues. In germline, CDR1 is SEHNR, CDR2 FQNEAQ (reference sequence). DNA of the CDR3: TGTGCCAGCAGCCCCCGGCTCTCGGGGGGGACAGATACGCAGTATTTT. This sequence encodes CASSPRLSGGTDTQYF.

The CDR3 region is CASSFALLGGANVLTF. In DNA form, the CDR3 reads TGCGCCAGCAGCTTCGCCTTACTTGGTGGGGCCAACGTCCTGACTTTC. The gene calls are TRBV5-1 and TRBJ2-6, with no clear D. The V gene's germline CDR1 is SGHRS and CDR2 YFSETQ. The CDR3 has 16 amino acids. V gave up 2 bases and J gave up 3 bases, with 12 bases separating them.

This chain joins TRBV6-4 and TRBJ2-7, with D perhaps TRBD2 (6 bases). Germline CDR1 reads MRHNA; CDR2 reads SNTAGT. The V gene lost 2 bases and the J gene lost 4 bases, with 24 bases spanning the gap. This CDR3 is built from 18 residues. CDR3 nucleotides: TGTGCCAGCAGTGACGCGGACCGAGAGAAGAGTGGACTATACGAGCAGTACTTC. Translating gives CASSDADREKSGLYEQYF.

The genes are TRBV29-1 and TRBJ2-3; maybe TRBD1 (6 bases). Germline V gene sequence: CDR1 SQVTM, CDR2 ANQGSEA. This CDR3 contains 12 residues. The V end lost 4 bases, the J end lost 2 bases, and 7 bases lay between the germline ends. Here the CDR3 DNA reads TGCAGCGTTGGACAGGTCACAGATACGCAGTATTTT. Amino acid sequence: CSVGQVTDTQYF.

This clone was seen a few times. This chain joins TRBV6-1 and TRBJ1-6, with 7 nucleotides matching TRBD1. Looked up from germline, CDR1 is MNHNS and CDR2 is SASEGT. The V gene end was trimmed by 4 bases and the J gene end by 6 bases; junction bases not matched to a gene: 9. The CDR3 has 16 amino acids. The CDR3: CASSAYRGRSNSPLHF. Here the CDR3 DNA reads TGTGCCAGCAGTGCATACAGGGGTCGAAGTAATTCACCCCTCCACTTT.

The chain links TRBV7-9 to TRBJ2-7; D gene ambiguous. The germline gives CDR1 SEHNR, CDR2 FQNEAQ (reference sequence). Trimming cost V 1 base and J 1 base, with 11 bases left between them. The CDR3 loop spans 15 amino acids. The CDR3, as DNA: TGTGCCAGCAGCTTAGTGGTGACACCTTCCTACGAGCAGTACTTC. Protein sequence: CASSLVVTPSYEQYF.

In its sample, this clone was seen a few times. The rearrangement links TRBV30 to TRBJ1-1; D call uncertain. V gave up 2 bases and J gave up 0 bases, with 7 bases separating them. The CDR3 runs to 13 residues. Germline assignment: CDR1 GTSNPN and CDR2 SVGIG (reference sequence). DNA for the CDR3: TGTGCCTGGAGTCGAGGTATGAACACTGAAGCTTTCTTT. This codes for CAWSRGMNTEAFF.

The CDR3 DNA sequence: TGTGCCATCAGTGAAGGGGGCGGGCACACCGGGGAGCTGTTTTTT. Encoded protein: CAISEGGGHTGELFF. V and J are TRBV10-3 and TRBJ2-2; TRBD1 agrees at 7 bases. The CDR3 is 15 residues long. CDR1 is ENHRY and CDR2 is SYGVKD in the germline V gene. Trimming took 3 bases from V and 3 from J; bases not matched to a gene: 4.

In regard to this clone: The junction departs from the called germline gene at one end, perhaps through a read error. V and J are TRBV20-1 and TRBJ2-7, with a possible D match to TRBD2 (7 bases). The CDR3 is 11 amino acids. Germline V gene data show CDR1 as DFQATT and CDR2 as SNEGSKA (reference sequence). CDR3 region: CSARWGGGEDF. DNA of the CDR3: TGCAGTGCTAGGTGGGGGGGCGGGGAGGACTTC.

The chain uses TRBV4-1 and TRBJ1-2; tentative D call: TRBD1 (5 bases). This CDR3 is 15 amino acids long. Germline assignment: CDR1 MGHRA and CDR2 YSYEKL. With 0 bases removed from V and 2 bases from J, the gap between germline ends came to 10 bases. For the CDR3, the DNA is TGCGCCAGCAGCCAAGATGGGGCGGGGAACTATGGCTACACCTTC. Protein: CASSQDGAGNYGYTF.

The V call is TRBV14, the J call TRBJ2-1; a weak D match, TRBD1 (6 bases). Germline CDR1 SGHDN, CDR2 FVKESK. With 7 bases removed from V and 2 bases from J, the gap between germline ends came to 15 bases. This CDR3 is built from 15 residues. CDR3 loop: CASNDRGSPYNEQFF. CDR3 nucleotides: TGTGCCAGCAACGATAGGGGGAGTCCCTACAATGAGCAGTTCTTC. The complete variable domain, with remaining parts taken from reference TRBV14 and TRBJ2-1, reads EAGVTQFPSHSVIEKGQTVTLRCDPISGHDNLYWYRRVMGKEIKFLLHFVKESKQDESGMPNNRFLAERTGGTYSTLKVQPAELEDSGVYFCASNDRGSPYNEQFFGPGTRLTVL.

The chain carries TRBV2 and TRBJ2-1, with 7 bases fitting TRBD2. Germline V gene data show CDR1 as SNHLY and CDR2 as FYNNEI. This CDR3 has 14 residues. The trim removed 3 bases at V and 5 bases at J, leaving 4 bases unmatched. For the CDR3, the DNA is TGTGCCAGCAGTGATTGGCTAGCGGACAATGAGCAGTTCTTC. This translates into CASSDWLADNEQFF.

The rearrangement joins TRBV5-1 to TRBJ2-2; a weak D match, TRBD1 (5 bases). The CDR3 consists of 15 residues. Germline CDR1 and CDR2: SGHRS and YFSETQ. Between the trimmed V and J ends, which lost 7 bases and 2 bases, there was a span of 15 bases. The CDR3 DNA sequence: TGCGCCAGCGGACCTTCGACAGCCAACACCGGGGAGCTGTTTTTT. Amino acid sequence: CASGPSTANTGELFF.